This TCR beta chain emerged from a study of T cell repertoires in cytomegalovirus infection. General observations from the study: Dominating the ex vivo response were TCR beta clonotypes that were CMV-specific and HLA-C-restricted. CMV carriers with the relevant HLA were identified by cumulative public TCR beta family frequency.

About this clonotype itself: What it binds is unknown.

From the reads, TCRdb called clonotypes with MiXCR, one entry per CDR3 protein. The sample includes roughly 760,000 distinct CDR3 sequences, roughly 35% of them seen just once. The CDR3 is made up of 14 amino acids. Germline CDR1 LNHNV, CDR2 YYDKDF (reference sequence). Between the trimmed V and J ends, which lost 0 bases and 5 bases, there was a span of 10 bases. The sequencing input was PBMCs. The chain couples TRBV15 to TRBJ2-5; D is undetermined. The sequence derives from a human donor in good health (CMV status not recorded). Some clones in this sample may be carry-over from other donors' samples. CDR3 residues: CATSRDMQEETQYF. The CDR3 DNA reads TGTGCCACCAGCAGAGATATGCAGGAGGAGACCCAGTACTTC.